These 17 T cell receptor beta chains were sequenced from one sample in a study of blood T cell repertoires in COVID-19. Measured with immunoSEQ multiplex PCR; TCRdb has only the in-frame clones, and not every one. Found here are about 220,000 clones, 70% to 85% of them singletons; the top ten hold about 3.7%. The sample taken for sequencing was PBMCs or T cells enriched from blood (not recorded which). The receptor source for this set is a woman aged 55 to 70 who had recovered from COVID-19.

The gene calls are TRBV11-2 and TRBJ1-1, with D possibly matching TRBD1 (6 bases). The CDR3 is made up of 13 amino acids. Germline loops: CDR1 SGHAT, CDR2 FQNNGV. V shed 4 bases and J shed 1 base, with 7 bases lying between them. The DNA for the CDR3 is TGTGCCAGCAGCTGGACAGAGAACACTGAAGCTTTCTTT. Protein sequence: CASSWTENTEAFF. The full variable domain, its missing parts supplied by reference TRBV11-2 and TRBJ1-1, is EAGVAQSPRYKIIEKRQSVAFWCNPISGHATLYWYQQILGQGPKLLIQFQNNGVVDDSQLPKDRFSAERLKGVDSTLKIQPAKLEDSAVYLCASSWTENTEAFFGQGTRLTVV.

CDR3 region: CASSATTETEAFF. The CDR3 DNA reads TGTGCCAGCAGTGCAACGACAGAGACTGAAGCTTTCTTT. The chain recombines TRBV2 with TRBJ1-1; D possibly corresponds to TRBD1 (5 bases). The germline V gene encodes CDR1 SNHLY and CDR2 FYNNEI. Deletions cut 4 bases from V and 5 bases from J, with 11 bases between. The CDR3 runs 13 residues. The full variable domain, its missing parts supplied by reference TRBV2 and TRBJ1-1, is EPEVTQTPSHQVTQMGQEVILRCVPISNHLYFYWYRQILGQKVEFLVSFYNNEISEKSEIFDDQFSVERPDGSNFTLKIRSTKLEDSAMYFCASSATTETEAFFGQGTRLTVV.

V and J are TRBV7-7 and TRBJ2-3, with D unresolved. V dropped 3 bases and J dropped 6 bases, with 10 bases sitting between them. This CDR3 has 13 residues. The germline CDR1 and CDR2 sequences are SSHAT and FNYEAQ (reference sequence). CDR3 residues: CASSFGVRDTQYF. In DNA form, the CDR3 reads TGTGCCAGCAGCTTCGGTGTACGGGATACGCAGTATTTT. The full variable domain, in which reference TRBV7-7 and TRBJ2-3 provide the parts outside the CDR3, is GAGVSQSPRYKVTKRGQDVTLRCDPISSHATLYWYQQALGQGPEFLTYFNYEAQPDKSGLPSDRFSAERPEGSISTLTIQRTEQRDSAMYRCASSFGVRDTQYFGPGTRLTVL.

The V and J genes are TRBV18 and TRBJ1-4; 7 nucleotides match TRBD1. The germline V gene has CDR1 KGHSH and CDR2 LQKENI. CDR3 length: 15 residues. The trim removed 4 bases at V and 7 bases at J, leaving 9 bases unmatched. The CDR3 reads CASSHRQGGSEKLFF. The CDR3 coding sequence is TGTGCCAGCTCACACCGACAGGGTGGTTCTGAAAAACTGTTTTTT. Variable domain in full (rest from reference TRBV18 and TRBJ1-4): NAGVMQNPRHLVRRRGQEARLRCSPMKGHSHVYWYRQLPEEGLKFMVYLQKENIIDESGMPKERFSAEFPKEGPSILRIQQVVRGDSAAYFCASSHRQGGSEKLFFGSGTQLSVL.

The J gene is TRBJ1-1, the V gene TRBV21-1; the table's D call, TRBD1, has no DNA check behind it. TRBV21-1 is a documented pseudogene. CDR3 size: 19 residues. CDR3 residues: CASSKASARDKGRNTEAFF. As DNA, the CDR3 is TGTGCCAGCAGCAAGGCTTCGGCCAGGGACAAAGGGCGGAACACTGAAGCTTTCTTT.

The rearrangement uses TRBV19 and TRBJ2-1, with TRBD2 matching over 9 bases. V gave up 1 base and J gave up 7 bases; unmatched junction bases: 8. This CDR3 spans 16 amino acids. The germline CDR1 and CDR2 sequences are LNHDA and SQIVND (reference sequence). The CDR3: CASSIGVTSGWNEQFF. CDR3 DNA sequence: TGTGCCAGTAGTATAGGAGTAACTAGCGGGTGGAATGAGCAGTTCTTC. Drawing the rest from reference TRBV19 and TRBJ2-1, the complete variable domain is DGGITQSPKYLFRKEGQNVTLSCEQNLNHDAMYWYRQDPGQGLRLIYYSQIVNDFQKGDIAEGYSVSREKKESFPLTVTSAQKNPTAFYLCASSIGVTSGWNEQFFGPGTRLTVL.

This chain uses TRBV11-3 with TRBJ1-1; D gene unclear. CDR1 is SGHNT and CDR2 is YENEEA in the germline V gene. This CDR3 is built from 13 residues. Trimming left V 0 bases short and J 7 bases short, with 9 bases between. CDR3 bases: TGTGCCAGCAGCTTAGATCAAAATTTTGAAGCTTTCTTT. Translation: CASSLDQNFEAFF.

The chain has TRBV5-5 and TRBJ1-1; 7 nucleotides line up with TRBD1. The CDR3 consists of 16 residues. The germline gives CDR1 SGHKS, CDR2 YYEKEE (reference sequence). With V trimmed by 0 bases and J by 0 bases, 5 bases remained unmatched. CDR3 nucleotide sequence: TGTGCCAGCAGCTTGGAGTGGGGACAGATGAACACTGAAGCTTTCTTT. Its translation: CASSLEWGQMNTEAFF.

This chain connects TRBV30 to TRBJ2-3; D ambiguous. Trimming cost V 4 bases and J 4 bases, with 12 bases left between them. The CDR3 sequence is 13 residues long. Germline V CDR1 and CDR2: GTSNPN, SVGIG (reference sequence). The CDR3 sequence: CAWNPSSADTQYF. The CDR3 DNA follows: TGTGCCTGGAATCCTAGTTCCGCAGATACGCAGTATTTT.

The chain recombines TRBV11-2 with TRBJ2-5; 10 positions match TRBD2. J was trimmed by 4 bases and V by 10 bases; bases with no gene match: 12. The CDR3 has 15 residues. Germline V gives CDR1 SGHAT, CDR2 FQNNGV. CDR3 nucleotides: TGTGCCAATTCCCGCCGGGCTAGCGGGAGAGAGACCCAGTACTTC. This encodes CANSRRASGRETQYF.

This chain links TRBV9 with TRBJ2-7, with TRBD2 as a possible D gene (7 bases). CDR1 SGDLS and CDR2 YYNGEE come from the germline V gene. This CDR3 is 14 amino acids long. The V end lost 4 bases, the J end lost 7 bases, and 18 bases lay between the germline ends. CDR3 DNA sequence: TGTGCCAGCAGCCTCGAGGCGGGGGCGCGGGAGCAGTACTTC. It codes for CASSLEAGAREQYF.

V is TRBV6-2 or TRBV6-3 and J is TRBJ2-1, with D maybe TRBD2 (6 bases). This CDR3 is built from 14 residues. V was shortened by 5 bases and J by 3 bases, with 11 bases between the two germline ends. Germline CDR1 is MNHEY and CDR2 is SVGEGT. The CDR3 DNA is TGTGCCAGCAGTGCTAGCGCCAGCTACAATGAGCAGTTCTTC. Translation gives CASSASASYNEQFF.

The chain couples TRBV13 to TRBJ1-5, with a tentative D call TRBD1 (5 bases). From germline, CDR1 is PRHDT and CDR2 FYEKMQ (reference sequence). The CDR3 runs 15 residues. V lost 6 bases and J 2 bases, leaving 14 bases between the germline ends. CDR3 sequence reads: CASSYSGLGNQPQHF. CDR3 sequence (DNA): TGTGCCAGCAGTTATTCAGGGTTAGGCAATCAGCCCCAGCATTTT.

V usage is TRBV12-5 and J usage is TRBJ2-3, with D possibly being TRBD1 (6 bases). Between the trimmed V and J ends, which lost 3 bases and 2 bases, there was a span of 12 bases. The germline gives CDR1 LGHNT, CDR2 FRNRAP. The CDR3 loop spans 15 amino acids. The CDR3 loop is CASGLGGQYTDTQYF. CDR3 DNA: TGTGCTAGTGGTTTAGGGGGTCAGTACACAGATACGCAGTATTTT.

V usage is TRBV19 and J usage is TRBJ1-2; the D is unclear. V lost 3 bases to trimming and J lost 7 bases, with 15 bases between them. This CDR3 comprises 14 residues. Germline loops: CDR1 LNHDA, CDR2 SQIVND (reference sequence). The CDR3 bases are TGTGCCAGTAGTATGGGCGGGGAGACGGGTGGCTACACCTTC. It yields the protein CASSMGGETGGYTF.

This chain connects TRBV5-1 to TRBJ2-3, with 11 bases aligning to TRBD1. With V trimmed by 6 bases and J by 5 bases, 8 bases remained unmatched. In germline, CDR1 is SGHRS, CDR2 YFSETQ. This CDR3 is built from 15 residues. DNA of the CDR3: TGCGCCAGCACTCCTTCCGGGACAGGGGGAGATACGCAGTATTTT. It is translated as CASTPSGTGGDTQYF.

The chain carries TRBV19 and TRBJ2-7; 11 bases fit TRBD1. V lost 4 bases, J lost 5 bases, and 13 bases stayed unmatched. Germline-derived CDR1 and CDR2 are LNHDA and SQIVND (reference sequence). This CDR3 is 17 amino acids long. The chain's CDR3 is CASSTPSRTGGKHEQYF. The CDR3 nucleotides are TGTGCCAGTAGTACCCCGTCCCGGACAGGGGGCAAGCACGAGCAGTACTTC.